This T cell receptor (beta chain) was recovered during a study of blood T cell repertoires in COVID-19. Study-wide background: Sample material is recorded as cDNA or gDNA derived from T cells, B-cell-depleted T cells, or PBMCs.

In the original analysis: Nucleated cell number was recorded as an estimate derived from reference gene primer amplification. The table came from immunoSEQ multiplex PCR; TCRdb's copy has only in-frame clones and leaves some out. Clonal size and the V and J genes are those of that table, whereas D and trimming came from the DNA. Of 31,000 or so clones in the sample, about nine tenths were seen once. CDR1 and CDR2 (germline): SGHNT, YYREEE (reference sequence). The junction had 10 bases not matched to a gene; V was cut back by 10 bases and J by 6 bases. The CDR3 has 14 residues. V is TRBV5-4 and J is TRBJ2-2; 9 nucleotides agree with TRBD2. The clonotype was recovered from a human donor with active COVID-19. The donor label of this sample is uncertain. Sequenced sample: peripheral blood. The CDR3 spells CAGQTSGLAGELFF. CDR3 coding DNA: TGTGCCGGACAGACTAGCGGTCTCGCCGGGGAGCTGTTTTTT.